Each of the 11 T cell receptor beta chains below was sequenced from the same sample in a study of early T cells in non-severe SARS-CoV-2 infection. TCRdb fed the 5' RACE reads into MiXCR, producing one record per CDR3 protein. The profile shows over 45,000 distinct CDR3 sequences, about 11% of them singletons. The sequencing sample was made of whole blood. The source of these receptors is an adult who was a healthcare worker with PCR-confirmed SARS-CoV-2 infection or an uninfected control (not recorded which).

This clonotype came up many times. The genes are TRBV30 and TRBJ1-1, with D maybe TRBD1 (5 bases). The V gene's germline CDR1 is GTSNPN and CDR2 SVGIG (reference sequence). CDR3 length equals 15 residues. V was trimmed by 0 bases and J by 4 bases, leaving 15 bases between them. The CDR3 sequence: CAWSVKDTRGTEAFF. CDR3 DNA: TGTGCCTGGAGTGTAAAGGACACGCGAGGCACTGAAGCTTTCTTT.

The table lists this clonotype with many counts. The chain uses TRBV7-2 and TRBJ2-7, with D perhaps TRBD1 or TRBD2 (5 bases each). The germline V gene has CDR1 SGHTA and CDR2 FQGNSA. The CDR3 contains 15 residues. Trimming shortened V by 3 bases and J by 2 bases, and 14 bases separated the two germline ends. The CDR3 loop reads CASSFGQGETYEQYF. The CDR3 DNA sequence: TGTGCCAGCAGCTTCGGACAAGGGGAGACCTACGAGCAGTACTTC.

The chain joins TRBV20-1 to TRBJ2-7; 13 bases are a match to TRBD2. V lost 1 base and J lost 4; bases outside the gene matches: 4. The CDR3 runs to 15 residues. In germline, CDR1 is DFQATT, CDR2 SNEGSKA (reference sequence). The CDR3 reads CSARGGTSGTYEQYF. CDR3 DNA sequence: TGCAGTGCTAGAGGCGGGACTAGCGGGACTTACGAGCAGTACTTC.

This clonotype occurred a few times. The rearrangement joins TRBV10-3 to TRBJ1-2; unclear D gene. This CDR3 has 12 amino acids. V lost 2 bases to trimming and J lost 5 bases, with 6 bases between them. Germline CDR1 is ENHRY and CDR2 is SYGVKD. The CDR3 DNA is TGTGCCATCAGTGAGACAGCTTATGGCTACACCTTC. Translated: CAISETAYGYTF.

This clonotype was seen more than once but under ten times. The chain uses TRBV29-1 and TRBJ1-1; D gene unclear. The CDR3 is made up of 15 amino acids. V was trimmed by 7 bases and J by 0 bases, leaving 18 bases between them. Germline CDR1 SQVTM, CDR2 ANQGSEA. CDR3 loop: CSAKWSGSMNTEAFF. Here the CDR3 DNA reads TGCAGCGCCAAATGGTCGGGTAGTATGAACACTGAAGCTTTCTTT.

The CDR3 coding sequence is TGTGCCAGCAGCCCCCTGGGGTCGGGCAATGAGCAGTTCTTC. The encoded protein is CASSPLGSGNEQFF. J is TRBJ2-1 and V is TRBV9; no definite D call. Germline assignment: CDR1 SGDLS and CDR2 YYNGEE. The CDR3 extends over 14 amino acids. V lost 4 bases and J lost 6, with 14 bases in between.

The chain uses TRBV7-8 and TRBJ1-4; D gene ambiguous. The germline CDR1 and CDR2 sequences are SGHVS and FQNEAQ. Trimming left V 2 bases short and J 0 bases short, with 7 bases between. CDR3 length: 15 amino acids. CDR3 bases: TGTGCCAGCAGCTTAAACGGGGCAACTAATGAAAAACTGTTTTTT. Residues: CASSLNGATNEKLFF.

The chain recombines TRBV9 with TRBJ2-1, with D unclear. The germline gives CDR1 SGDLS, CDR2 YYNGEE. The CDR3 sequence is 14 residues long. V was shortened by 0 bases and J by 2 bases, with 6 bases between the two germline ends. The CDR3 DNA reads as TGTGCCAGCAGCGTAGCCGGTACCTACAATGAGCAGTTCTTC. Encoded protein: CASSVAGTYNEQFF.

Ten or more counts support this clonotype. This sequence joins TRBV20-1 and TRBJ2-5; D possibly corresponds to TRBD1 (5 bases). There are 16 residues in the CDR3. Germline CDR1 is DFQATT and CDR2 is SNEGSKA (reference sequence). V lost 1 base, J lost 1 base, and 16 bases lay in between. The CDR3 is CSARGVGRGPQETQYF. The CDR3 DNA sequence: TGCAGTGCTAGAGGGGTAGGAAGGGGCCCCCAAGAGACCCAGTACTTC.

The chain couples TRBV18 to TRBJ2-3, with 8 bases identical to TRBD1. The CDR3 runs to 14 residues. V trimming: 4 bases; J trimming: 3 bases; junction bases outside the gene matches: 3. The germline CDR1 and CDR2 sequences are KGHSH and LQKENI. CDR3 loop: CASSLTGGTDTQYF. In DNA, the CDR3 is TGTGCCAGCTCACTCACAGGGGGTACAGATACGCAGTATTTT.

This chain joins TRBV20-1 and TRBJ2-1, with 9 bases that match TRBD2. The CDR3 runs to 13 residues. Germline values: CDR1 DFQATT, CDR2 SNEGSKA (reference sequence). Trimming removed 6 bases from V and 3 bases from J; junction bases left unmatched: 3. Here the CDR3 DNA reads TGCAGTGCCCCGACTAGCGGCTACAATGAGCAGTTCTTC. It specifies CSAPTSGYNEQFF.